This TCR beta chain comes out of a study of shared clonotypes between healthy human individuals. Overall study findings and caveats: It was the non-shared clonotypes that had lower generation probabilities than clonotypes shared by all four donors. Memory subsets had estimated richness that was generally smaller than that of naive subsets.

DNA at around 210 ng, 25,000 to 35,000 T cell genomes, went into sorted-subset replicate PCRs. The assay was immunoSEQ multiplex PCR, and TCRdb's table has in-frame clones only and misses some. The sample consists of about 580,000 clones, roughly 98% of them appearing once. Naive CD8 cells lacked CD45RO, underwent positive selection for CCR7 and left out terminally differentiated effector memory CD45RA+ cells. Study donors comprised healthy, HIV-negative adults devoid of recent acute infection or vaccination. On this clone itself: As yet, its antigen is unknown.

Germline V gives CDR1 SGDLS, CDR2 YYNGEE. The V gene lost 4 bases and the J gene lost 3 bases, with 11 bases spanning the gap. The CDR3 runs to 13 residues. This sequence was found in a man aged 25 to 40 in good health. Input material: naive CD8+ T cells sorted from blood. The V gene is TRBV9, the J gene TRBJ2-7; no clear D. The CDR3 region has the DNA TGTGCCAGCAGCCAAGACTCAAACTACGAGCAGTACTTC. It encodes CASSQDSNYEQYF.